This T cell receptor (beta chain) derives from a study of blood T cell repertoires in COVID-19. Background on the study: T cells, B-cell-depleted T cells, or PBMCs supplied cDNA or gDNA.

Germline assignment: CDR1 MNHEY and CDR2 SVGAGI. The CDR3 length is 13 residues. The ends were cut back, 7 bases at V and 2 bases at J, with 11 bases in the middle. Study processing details: The assay estimated nucleated cells by amplifying reference gene primers. Sequenced by immunoSEQ multiplex PCR; TCRdb stores in-frame clones only, minus some. V and J calls and clone size are those listed in that table; D and trimming were worked out from the DNA. This sample has about 670,000 clones, with about 90% found just once. This chain links TRBV6-5 with TRBJ1-2; D unclear. The sequence was obtained from a woman aged 18-30 years with acute or convalescent COVID-19. The specimen sequenced was peripheral blood. DNA of the CDR3: TGTGCCAGCACCGAACAGAAGAACTATGGCTACACCTTC. It is translated as CASTEQKNYGYTF.